This T cell receptor beta chain came from a study of T-cell memory formation after mild COVID-19. Study-level background: TCR clustering was largely donor specific.

This CDR3 region has 16 residues. From germline, CDR1 is DFQATT and CDR2 SNEGSKA (reference sequence). V was pared by 4 bases and J by 1 base, with 12 bases of the junction left unmatched. Via MiXCR, TCRdb re-called the 5' RACE reads, giving one row per CDR3 protein. The sample records a few hundred thousand distinct CDR3 sequences, approximately 25% being singletons. A note on this clonotype: The antigen is unknown.

Findings and limits, study-wide: Pre-infection memory already had some responding clones, implying cross-reactive memory joined. Shrinking CD4+ clones resided mostly in CM and EM, and CD8+ ones in EMRA.

The chain combines TRBV20-1 with TRBJ1-1; 7 bases agree with TRBD1. This TCR came from an adult woman who had mild COVID-19 (a few samples of this study predate the infection). Cell type and time point are not known. What was sequenced was PBMCs or a T cell subset sorted from them (not recorded which). The CDR3 loop reads CSAIRQGLVKNTEAFF. DNA of the CDR3: TGCAGTGCTATTAGACAGGGTCTGGTTAAGAACACTGAAGCTTTCTTT.